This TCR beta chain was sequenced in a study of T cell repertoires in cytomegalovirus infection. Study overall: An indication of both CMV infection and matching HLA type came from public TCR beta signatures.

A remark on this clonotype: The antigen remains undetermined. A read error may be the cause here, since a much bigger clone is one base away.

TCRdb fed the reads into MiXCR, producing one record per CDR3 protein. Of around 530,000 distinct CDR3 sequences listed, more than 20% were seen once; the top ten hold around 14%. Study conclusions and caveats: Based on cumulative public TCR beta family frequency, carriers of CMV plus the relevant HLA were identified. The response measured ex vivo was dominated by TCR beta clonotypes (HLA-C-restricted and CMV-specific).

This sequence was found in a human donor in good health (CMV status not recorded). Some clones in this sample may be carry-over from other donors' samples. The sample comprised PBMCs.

This CDR3 reads CASSLASDKQYF. DNA of the CDR3: TGTGCCAGCAGCTTAGCAAGCGACAAGCAGTACTTC. The chain combines TRBV7-2 with TRBJ2-7; D gene uncertain. The germline V and J ends were trimmed by 0 bases and 8 bases, with 8 bases remaining between them. This CDR3 comprises 12 residues. Per the germline V gene, CDR1 is SGHTA and CDR2 is FQGNSA.